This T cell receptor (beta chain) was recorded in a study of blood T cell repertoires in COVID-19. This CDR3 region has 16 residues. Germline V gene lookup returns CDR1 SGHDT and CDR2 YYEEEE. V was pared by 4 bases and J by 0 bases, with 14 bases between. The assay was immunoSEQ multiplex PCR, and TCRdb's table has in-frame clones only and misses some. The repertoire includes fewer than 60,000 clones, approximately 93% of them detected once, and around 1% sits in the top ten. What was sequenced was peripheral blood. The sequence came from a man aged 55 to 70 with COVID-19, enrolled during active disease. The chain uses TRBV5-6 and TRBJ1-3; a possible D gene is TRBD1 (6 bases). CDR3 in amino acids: CASSLLTGHSGNTIYF. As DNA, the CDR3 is TGTGCCAGCAGCCTCCTGACAGGACACTCTGGAAACACCATATATTTT.